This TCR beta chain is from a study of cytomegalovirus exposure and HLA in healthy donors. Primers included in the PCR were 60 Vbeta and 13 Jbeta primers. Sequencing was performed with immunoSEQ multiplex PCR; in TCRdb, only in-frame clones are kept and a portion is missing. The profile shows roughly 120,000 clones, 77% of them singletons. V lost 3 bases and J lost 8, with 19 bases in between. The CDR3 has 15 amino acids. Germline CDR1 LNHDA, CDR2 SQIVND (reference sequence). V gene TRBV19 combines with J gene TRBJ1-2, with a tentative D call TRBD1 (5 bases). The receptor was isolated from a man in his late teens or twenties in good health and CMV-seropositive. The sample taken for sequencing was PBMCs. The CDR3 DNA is TGTGCCAGTAGTATCCCGGGGCCAGGGAGGAAAGGCTACACCTTC. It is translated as CASSIPGPGRKGYTF.